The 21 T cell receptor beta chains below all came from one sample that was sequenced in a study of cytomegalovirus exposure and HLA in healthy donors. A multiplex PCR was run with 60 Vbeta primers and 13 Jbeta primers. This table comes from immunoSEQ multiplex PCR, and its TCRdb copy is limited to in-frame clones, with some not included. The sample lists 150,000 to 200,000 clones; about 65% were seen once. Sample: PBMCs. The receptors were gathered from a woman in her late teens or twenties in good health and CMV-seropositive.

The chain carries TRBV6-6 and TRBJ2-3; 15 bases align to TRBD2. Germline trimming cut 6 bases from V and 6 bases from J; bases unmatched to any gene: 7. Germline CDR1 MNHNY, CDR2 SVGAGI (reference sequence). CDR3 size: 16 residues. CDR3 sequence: CASSPPGLAGGDTQYF. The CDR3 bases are TGTGCCAGCAGCCCACCGGGACTAGCGGGGGGTGATACGCAGTATTTT.

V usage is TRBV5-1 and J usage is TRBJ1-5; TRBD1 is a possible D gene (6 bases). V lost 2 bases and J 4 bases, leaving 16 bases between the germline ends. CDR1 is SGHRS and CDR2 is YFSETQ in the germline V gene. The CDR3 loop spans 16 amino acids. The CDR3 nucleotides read TGCGCCAGCAGCTTAACCCCAGGGGTTCGGAATCAGCCCCAGCATTTT. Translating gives CASSLTPGVRNQPQHF. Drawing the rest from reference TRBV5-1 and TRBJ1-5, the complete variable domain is KAGVTQTPRYLIKTRGQQVTLSCSPISGHRSVSWYQQTPGQGLQFLFEYFSETQRNKGNFPGRFSGRQFSNSRSEMNVSTLELGDSALYLCASSLTPGVRNQPQHFGDGTRLSIL.

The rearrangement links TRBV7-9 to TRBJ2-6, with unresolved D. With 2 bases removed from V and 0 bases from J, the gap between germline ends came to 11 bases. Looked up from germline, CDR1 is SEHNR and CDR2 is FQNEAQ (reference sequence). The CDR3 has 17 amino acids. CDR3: CASSLYPRRSGANVLTF. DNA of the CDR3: TGTGCCAGCAGCTTATATCCGCGCCGCTCTGGGGCCAACGTCCTGACTTTC.

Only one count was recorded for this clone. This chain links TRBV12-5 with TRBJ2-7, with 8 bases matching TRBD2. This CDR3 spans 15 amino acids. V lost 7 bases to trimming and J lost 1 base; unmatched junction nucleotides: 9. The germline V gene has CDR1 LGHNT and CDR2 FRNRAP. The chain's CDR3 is CASARTSFTSYEQYF. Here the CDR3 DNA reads TGTGCTAGTGCCCGGACTAGCTTTACTTCCTACGAGCAGTACTTC.

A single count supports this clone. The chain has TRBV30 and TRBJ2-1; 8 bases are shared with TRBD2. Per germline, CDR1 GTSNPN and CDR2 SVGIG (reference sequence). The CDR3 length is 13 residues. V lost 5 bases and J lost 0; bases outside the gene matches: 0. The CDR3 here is CAWAGGSYNEQFF. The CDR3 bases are TGTGCCTGGGCGGGAGGCTCCTACAATGAGCAGTTCTTC.

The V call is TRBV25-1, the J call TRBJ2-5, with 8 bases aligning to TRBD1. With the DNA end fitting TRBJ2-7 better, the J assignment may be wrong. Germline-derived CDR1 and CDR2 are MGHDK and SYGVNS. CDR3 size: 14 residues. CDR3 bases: TGTGCCAGCAGTGGACAGGGGAGGCGCAACGAGCAGTACTTC. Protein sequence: CASSGQGRRNEQYF.

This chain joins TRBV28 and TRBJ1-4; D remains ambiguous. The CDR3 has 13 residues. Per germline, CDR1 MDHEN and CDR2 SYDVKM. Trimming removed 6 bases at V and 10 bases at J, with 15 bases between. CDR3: CASRSDFGLKLFF. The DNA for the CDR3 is TGTGCCAGCAGGAGTGACTTCGGCCTAAAACTGTTTTTT.

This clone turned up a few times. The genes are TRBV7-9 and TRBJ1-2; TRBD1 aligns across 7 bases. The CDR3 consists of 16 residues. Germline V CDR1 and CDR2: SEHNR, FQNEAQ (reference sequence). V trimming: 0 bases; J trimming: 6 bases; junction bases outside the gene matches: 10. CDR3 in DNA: TGTGCCAGCAGCTTAGCCGACAGGGAGCTTGAGGATGGCTACACCTTC. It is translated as CASSLADRELEDGYTF.

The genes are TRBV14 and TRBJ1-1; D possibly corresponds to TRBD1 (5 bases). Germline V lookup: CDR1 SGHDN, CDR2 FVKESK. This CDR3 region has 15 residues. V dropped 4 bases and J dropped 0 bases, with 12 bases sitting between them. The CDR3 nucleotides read TGTGCCAGCAGCCCGCAGGGTCGCATGAACACTGAAGCTTTCTTT. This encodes CASSPQGRMNTEAFF.

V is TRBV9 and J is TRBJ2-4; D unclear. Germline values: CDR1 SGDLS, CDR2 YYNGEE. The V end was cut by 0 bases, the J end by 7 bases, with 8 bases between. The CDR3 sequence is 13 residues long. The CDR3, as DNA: TGTGCCAGCAGCGTAGATCGGTCGAACATTCAGTACTTC. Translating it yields CASSVDRSNIQYF.

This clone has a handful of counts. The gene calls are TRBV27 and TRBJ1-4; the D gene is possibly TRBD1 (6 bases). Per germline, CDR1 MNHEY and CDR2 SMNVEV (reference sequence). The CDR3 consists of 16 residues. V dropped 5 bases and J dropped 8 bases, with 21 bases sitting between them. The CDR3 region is CASSRTSTGLAEKLFF. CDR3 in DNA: TGTGCCAGCAGTAGAACGTCTACAGGGCTTGCGGAAAAACTGTTTTTT. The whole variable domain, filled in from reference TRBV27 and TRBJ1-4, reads EAQVTQNPRYLITVTGKKLTVTCSQNMNHEYMSWYRQDPGLGLRQIYYSMNVEVTDKGDVPEGYKVSRKEKRNFPLILESPSPNQTSLYFCASSRTSTGLAEKLFFGSGTQLSVL.

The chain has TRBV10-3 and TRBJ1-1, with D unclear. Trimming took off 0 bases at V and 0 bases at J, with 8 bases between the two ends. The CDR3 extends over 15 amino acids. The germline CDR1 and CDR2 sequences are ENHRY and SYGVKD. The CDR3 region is CAISESRALNTEAFF. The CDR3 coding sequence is TGTGCCATCAGTGAGTCGCGGGCACTGAACACTGAAGCTTTCTTT.

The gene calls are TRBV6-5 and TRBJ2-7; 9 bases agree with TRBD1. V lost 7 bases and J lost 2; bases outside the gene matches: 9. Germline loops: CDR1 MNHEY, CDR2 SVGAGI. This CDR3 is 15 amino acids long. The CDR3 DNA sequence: TGTGCCAGCAAAAACTCCGGGACAGGGACCTACGAGCAGTACTTC. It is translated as CASKNSGTGTYEQYF.

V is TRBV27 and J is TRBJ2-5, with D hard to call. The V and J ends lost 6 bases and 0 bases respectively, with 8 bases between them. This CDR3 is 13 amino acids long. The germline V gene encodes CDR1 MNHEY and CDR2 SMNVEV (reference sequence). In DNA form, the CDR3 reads TGTGCCAGCAGAACGGCGGACCAAGAGACCCAGTACTTC. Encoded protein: CASRTADQETQYF.

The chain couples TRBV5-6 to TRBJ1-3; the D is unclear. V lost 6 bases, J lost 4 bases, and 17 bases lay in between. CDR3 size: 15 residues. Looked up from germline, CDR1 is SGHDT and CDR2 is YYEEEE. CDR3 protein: CASTSLDTEGNTIYF. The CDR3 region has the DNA TGTGCCAGCACTTCTCTTGATACGGAGGGAAACACCATATATTTT.

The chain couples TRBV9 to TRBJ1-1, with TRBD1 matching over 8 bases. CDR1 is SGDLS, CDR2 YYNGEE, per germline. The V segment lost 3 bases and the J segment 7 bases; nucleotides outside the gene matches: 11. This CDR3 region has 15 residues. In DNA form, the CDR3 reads TGTGCCAGCAGCGCCGGACAGGGAGGGGTAAATGAAGCTTTCTTT. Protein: CASSAGQGGVNEAFF. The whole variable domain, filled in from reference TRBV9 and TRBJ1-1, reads DSGVTQTPKHLITATGQRVTLRCSPRSGDLSVYWYQQSLDQGLQFLIQYYNGEERAKGNILERFSAQQFPDLHSELNLSSLELGDSALYFCASSAGQGGVNEAFFGQGTRLTVV.

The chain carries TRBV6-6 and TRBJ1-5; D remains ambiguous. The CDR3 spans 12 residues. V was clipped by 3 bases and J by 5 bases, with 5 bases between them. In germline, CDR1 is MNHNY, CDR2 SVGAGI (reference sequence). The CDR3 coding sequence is TGTGCCAGCAGTTATCGTGATCAGCCCCAGCATTTT. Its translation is CASSYRDQPQHF.

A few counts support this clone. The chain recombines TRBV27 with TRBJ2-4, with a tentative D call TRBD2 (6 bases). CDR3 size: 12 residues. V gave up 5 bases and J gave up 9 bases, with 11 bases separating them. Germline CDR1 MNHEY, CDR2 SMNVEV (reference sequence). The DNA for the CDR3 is TGTGCCAGCAGTATCTCCGGGGGCATTCAGTACTTC. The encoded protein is CASSISGGIQYF.

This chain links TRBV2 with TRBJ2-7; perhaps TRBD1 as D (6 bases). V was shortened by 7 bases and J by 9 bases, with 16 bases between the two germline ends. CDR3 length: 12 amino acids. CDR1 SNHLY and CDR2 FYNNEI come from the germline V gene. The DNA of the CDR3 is TGTGCCAGCATGGGACAAGAAGAAGGGCAGTACTTC. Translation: CASMGQEEGQYF. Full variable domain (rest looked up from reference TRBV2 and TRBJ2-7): EPEVTQTPSHQVTQMGQEVILRCVPISNHLYFYWYRQILGQKVEFLVSFYNNEISEKSEIFDDQFSVERPDGSNFTLKIRSTKLEDSAMYFCASMGQEEGQYFGPGTRLTVT.

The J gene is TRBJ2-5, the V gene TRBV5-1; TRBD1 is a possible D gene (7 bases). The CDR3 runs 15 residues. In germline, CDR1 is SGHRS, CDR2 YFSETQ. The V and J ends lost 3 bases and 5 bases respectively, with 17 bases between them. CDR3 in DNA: TGCGCCAGCAGCTGGGGGGACAGCCCCGGGGAGACCCAGTACTTC. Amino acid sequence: CASSWGDSPGETQYF.

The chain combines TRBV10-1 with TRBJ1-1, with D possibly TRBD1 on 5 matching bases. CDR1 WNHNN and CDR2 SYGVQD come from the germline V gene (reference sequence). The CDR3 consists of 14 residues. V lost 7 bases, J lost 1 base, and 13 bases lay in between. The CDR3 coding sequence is TGCGCCAGCACTTACGGACACGAGAACACTGAAGCTTTCTTT. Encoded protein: CASTYGHENTEAFF.